This TCR beta chain was sequenced in a study of blood T cell repertoires in COVID-19. Study processing details: Nucleated cell number was recorded as an estimate derived from reference gene primer amplification. The repertoire was sequenced with immunoSEQ multiplex PCR; TCRdb's copy has only in-frame clones and lacks some. Clonal size and the V and J genes are those of that table, whereas D and trimming came from the DNA. The data show 75,000 to 95,000 clones, more than 65% seen once. This clone has more than one count but fewer than ten. CDR1 and CDR2 from the germline V gene are KGHDR and SFDVKD. The J segment lost 4 bases and the V segment lost 6 bases, leaving 5 bases of the junction unmatched. CDR3 length: 14 residues.

This TCR came from a man in his fifties or sixties with acute or convalescent COVID-19. This rearrangement joins TRBV24-1 to TRBJ1-3; TRBD1 matches 7 bases. The sample taken for sequencing was peripheral blood. Here the CDR3 reads CATSPGTAGNTIYF. The CDR3 DNA sequence: TGTGCCACCAGTCCCGGGACAGCGGGAAACACCATATATTTT.